This entry lists 9 T cell receptor beta chains sequenced from one sample in a study of T cell repertoires in cytomegalovirus infection. Each CDR3 protein is one row after TCRdb ran MiXCR on the reads. The repertoire holds approximately 590,000 distinct CDR3 sequences, with 40% as singletons. For these receptors, no antigen is known. This material consisted of cultured PBMCs, taken from culture after CMV antigen stimulation. The receptors were sampled from a human donor in good health (CMV status not recorded). Some clones in this sample may be carry-over from other donors' samples.

The J gene is TRBJ1-1, the V gene TRBV2, with 7 nucleotides matching TRBD1. The CDR3 contains 15 residues. V lost 6 bases, J lost 1 base, and 8 bases stayed unmatched. Germline loops: CDR1 SNHLY, CDR2 FYNNEI. In DNA, the CDR3 is TGTGCCAGCAGCGCCCAGGGGGAAAGGAACACTGAAGCTTTCTTT. This codes for CASSAQGERNTEAFF.

A remark on this clonotype: A much larger clonotype is one base distant, so this may be a read error. The J gene is TRBJ2-1, the V gene TRBV6-1, with D hard to call. The CDR3 is 12 residues long. V was cut by 6 bases and J by 6 bases, with 9 bases left in between. CDR1 and CDR2 (germline): MNHNS, SASEGT. The CDR3 region has the DNA TGTGCCAGCAGCTTCGACGGCAATGAGCAGTTCTTC. This sequence encodes CASSFDGNEQFF.

V gene TRBV23-1 combines with J gene TRBJ1-5; D not resolved. TRBV23-1 is placed among ORFs of uncertain function. The CDR3 spans 15 residues. V was shortened by 6 bases and J by 3 bases, with 15 bases between the two germline ends. CDR3 coding DNA: TGCGCCAGCAGAGAACTCGGGGAAAACAATCAGCCCCAGCATTTT. Its translation: CASRELGENNQPQHF.

This chain uses TRBV11-3 with TRBJ2-3; tentatively, D is TRBD2 (5 bases). Germline V gene data show CDR1 as SGHNT and CDR2 as YENEEA. Trimming shortened V by 5 bases and J by 2 bases, and 14 bases separated the two germline ends. This CDR3 has 15 residues. CDR3 DNA: TGTGCCAGCAGCGAGAGGGCGACGTCCACAGATACGCAGTATTTT. Its translation: CASSERATSTDTQYF.

DNA of the CDR3: TGTGCCAGCATCCTTGGGACTAGCGGGGGGGGAAGGGGAGATACGCAGTATTTT. It encodes CASILGTSGGGRGDTQYF. The chain combines TRBV28 with TRBJ2-3, with 16 nucleotides matching TRBD2. Per the germline V gene, CDR1 is MDHEN and CDR2 is SYDVKM. The CDR3 covers 18 residues. V was pared by 7 bases and J by 5 bases, with 12 bases of the junction left unmatched. The complete variable domain, with remaining parts taken from reference TRBV28 and TRBJ2-3, reads DVKVTQSSRYLVKRTGEKVFLECVQDMDHENMFWYRQDPGLGLRLIYFSYDVKMKEKGDIPEGYSVSREKKERFSLILESASTNQTSMYLCASILGTSGGGRGDTQYFGPGTRLTVL.

This chain connects TRBV27 to TRBJ2-3; TRBD2 matches 7 bases. The CDR3 totals 16 residues. V shed 5 bases and J 0 bases; nucleotides not matched to a gene: 8. Germline V gene sequence: CDR1 MNHEY, CDR2 SMNVEV (reference sequence). The CDR3 is CASSAFAGVSTDTQYF. CDR3 coding DNA: TGTGCCAGCAGTGCTTTTGCGGGGGTTAGCACAGATACGCAGTATTTT.

In its sample, this clonotype was seen once. The J gene is TRBJ1-2, the V gene TRBV4-3; no clear D. The V gene's germline CDR1 is LGHNA and CDR2 YSLEER. Trimming removed 2 bases from V and 4 bases from J, with 8 bases in between. The CDR3 sequence is 13 residues long. The CDR3 here is CASSQREGYGYTF. DNA for the CDR3: TGCGCCAGCAGCCAAAGGGAGGGCTATGGCTACACCTTC.

The chain uses TRBV28 and TRBJ1-6; D ambiguous. CDR1 and CDR2 (germline): MDHEN, SYDVKM. The CDR3 has 19 residues. V dropped 3 bases and J dropped 0 bases, with 18 bases sitting between them. The DNA for the CDR3 is TGTGCCAGCAGTTTTGATTCCCTCCTCGCGAGCTCCTATAATTCACCCCTCCACTTT. Its translation is CASSFDSLLASSYNSPLHF.

This clonotype appeared once. The CDR3 DNA reads as TGCAGTGCCGCGGCAGGGAACTCCTACGAGCAGTACTTC. Residues: CSAAAGNSYEQYF. This rearrangement joins TRBV20-1 to TRBJ2-7; TRBD1 is a possible D gene (5 bases). Germline V CDR1 and CDR2: DFQATT, SNEGSKA (reference sequence). This CDR3 contains 13 residues. The V end was cut by 6 bases, the J end by 0 bases, with 12 bases between.